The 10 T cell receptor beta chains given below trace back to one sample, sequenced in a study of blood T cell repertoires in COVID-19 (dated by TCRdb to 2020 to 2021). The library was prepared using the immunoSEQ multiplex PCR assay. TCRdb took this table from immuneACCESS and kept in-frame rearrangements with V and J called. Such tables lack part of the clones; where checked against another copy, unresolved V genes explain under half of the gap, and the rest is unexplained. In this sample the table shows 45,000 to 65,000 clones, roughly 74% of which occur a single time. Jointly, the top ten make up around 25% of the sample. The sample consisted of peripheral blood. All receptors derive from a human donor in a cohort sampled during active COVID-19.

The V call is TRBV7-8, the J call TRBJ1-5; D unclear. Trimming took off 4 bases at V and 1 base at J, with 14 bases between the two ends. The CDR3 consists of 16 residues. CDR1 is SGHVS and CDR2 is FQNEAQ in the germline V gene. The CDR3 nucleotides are TGTGCCAGCAGCTCCCCAGGTGCTGGGAGCAATCAGCCCCAGCATTTT. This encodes CASSSPGAGSNQPQHF.

CDR3 region: CSVEEQFGNTIYF. In DNA, the CDR3 is TGCAGCGTTGAAGAACAGTTTGGAAACACCATATATTTT. V usage is TRBV29-1 and J usage is TRBJ1-3; no clear D gene. V lost 0 bases and J 3 bases, leaving 6 bases between the germline ends. The CDR3 runs to 13 residues. Germline V gene lookup returns CDR1 SQVTM and CDR2 ANQGSEA.

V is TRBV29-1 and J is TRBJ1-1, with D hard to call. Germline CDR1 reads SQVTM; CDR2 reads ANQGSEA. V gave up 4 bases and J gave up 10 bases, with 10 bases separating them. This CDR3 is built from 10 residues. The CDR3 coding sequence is TGCAGCGTTGGGGCCGCTGGAGCTTTCTTT. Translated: CSVGAAGAFF.

The CDR3 coding sequence is TGCGCCAGCAGCAGAACAGGGTCTCGTGGGGCCAACGTCCTGACTTTC. Translated, it gives CASSRTGSRGANVLTF. The rearrangement uses TRBV5-1 and TRBJ2-6, with D possibly matching TRBD1 (6 bases). V lost 4 bases and J 3 bases, leaving 14 bases between the germline ends. Germline V gene sequence: CDR1 SGHRS, CDR2 YFSETQ. CDR3 length: 16 amino acids.

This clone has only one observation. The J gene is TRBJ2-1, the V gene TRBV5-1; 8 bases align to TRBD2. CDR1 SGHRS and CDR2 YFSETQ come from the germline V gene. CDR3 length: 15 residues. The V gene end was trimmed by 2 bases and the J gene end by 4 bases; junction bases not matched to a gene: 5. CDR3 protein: CASSLSGGDYNEQFF. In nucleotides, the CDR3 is TGCGCCAGCAGCTTAAGCGGGGGAGATTACAATGAGCAGTTCTTC. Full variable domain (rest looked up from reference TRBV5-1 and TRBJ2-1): KAGVTQTPRYLIKTRGQQVTLSCSPISGHRSVSWYQQTPGQGLQFLFEYFSETQRNKGNFPGRFSGRQFSNSRSEMNVSTLELGDSALYLCASSLSGGDYNEQFFGPGTRLTVL.

The CDR3 loop reads CASSSPRETSGRETQYF. CDR3 nucleotides: TGTGCCAGCAGCTCCCCCCGAGAGACTAGCGGGAGGGAGACCCAGTACTTC. This chain links TRBV7-9 with TRBJ2-5; 13 bases agree with TRBD2. The V and J ends lost 4 bases and 5 bases, in that order; junction bases with no gene match: 10. Germline CDR1 reads SEHNR; CDR2 reads FQNEAQ (reference sequence). This CDR3 is built from 17 residues.

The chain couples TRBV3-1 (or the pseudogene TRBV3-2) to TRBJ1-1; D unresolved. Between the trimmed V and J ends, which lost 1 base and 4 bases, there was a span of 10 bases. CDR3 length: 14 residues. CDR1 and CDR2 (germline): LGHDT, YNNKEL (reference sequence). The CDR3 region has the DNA TGTGCCAGCAGCCAAGTCGGGGTGACCACTGAAGCTTTCTTT. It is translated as CASSQVGVTTEAFF.

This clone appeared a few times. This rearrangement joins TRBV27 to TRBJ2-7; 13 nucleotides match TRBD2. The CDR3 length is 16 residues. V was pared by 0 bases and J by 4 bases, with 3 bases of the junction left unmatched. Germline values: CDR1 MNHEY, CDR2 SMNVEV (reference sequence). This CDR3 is CASSLSGLAGAYEQYF. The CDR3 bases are TGTGCCAGCAGTTTATCCGGACTAGCGGGAGCTTACGAGCAGTACTTC.

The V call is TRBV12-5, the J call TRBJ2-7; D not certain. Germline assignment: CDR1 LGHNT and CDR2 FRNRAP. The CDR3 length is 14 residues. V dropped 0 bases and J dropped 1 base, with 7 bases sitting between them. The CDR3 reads CASGLVGGSYEQYF. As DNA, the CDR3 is TGTGCTAGTGGTTTGGTCGGCGGTTCCTACGAGCAGTACTTC.

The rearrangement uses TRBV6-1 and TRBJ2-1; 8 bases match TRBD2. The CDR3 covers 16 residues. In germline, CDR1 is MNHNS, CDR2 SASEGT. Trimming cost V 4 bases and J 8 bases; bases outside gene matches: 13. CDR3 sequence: CASSARGSGSLDEQFF. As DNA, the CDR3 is TGTGCCAGCAGTGCCCGGGGGAGCGGGAGTCTCGATGAGCAGTTCTTC.